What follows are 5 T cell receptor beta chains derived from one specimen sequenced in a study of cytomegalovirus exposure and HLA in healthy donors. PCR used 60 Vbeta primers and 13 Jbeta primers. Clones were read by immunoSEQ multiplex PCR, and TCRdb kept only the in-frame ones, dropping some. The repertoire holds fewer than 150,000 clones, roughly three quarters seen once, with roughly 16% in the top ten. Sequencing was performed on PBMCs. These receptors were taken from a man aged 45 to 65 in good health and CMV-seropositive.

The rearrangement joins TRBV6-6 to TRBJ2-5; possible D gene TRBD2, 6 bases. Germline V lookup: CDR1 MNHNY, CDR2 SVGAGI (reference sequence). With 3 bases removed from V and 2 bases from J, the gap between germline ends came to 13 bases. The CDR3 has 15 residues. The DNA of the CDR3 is TGTGCCAGCAGTTATCCCGGGGGTGGTCAAGAGACCCAGTACTTC. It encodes CASSYPGGGQETQYF.

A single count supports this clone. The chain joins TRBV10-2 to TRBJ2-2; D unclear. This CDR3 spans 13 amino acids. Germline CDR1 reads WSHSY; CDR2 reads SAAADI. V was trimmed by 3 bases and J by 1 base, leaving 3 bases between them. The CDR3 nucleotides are TGCGCCAGCAGTGAACAGAACACCGGGGAGCTGTTTTTT. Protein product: CASSEQNTGELFF.

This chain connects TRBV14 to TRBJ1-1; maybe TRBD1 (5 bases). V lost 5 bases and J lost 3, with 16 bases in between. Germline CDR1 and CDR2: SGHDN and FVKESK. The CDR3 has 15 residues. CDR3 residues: CASSALTGPHTEAFF. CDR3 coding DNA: TGTGCCAGCAGCGCCCTTACAGGACCCCACACTGAAGCTTTCTTT.

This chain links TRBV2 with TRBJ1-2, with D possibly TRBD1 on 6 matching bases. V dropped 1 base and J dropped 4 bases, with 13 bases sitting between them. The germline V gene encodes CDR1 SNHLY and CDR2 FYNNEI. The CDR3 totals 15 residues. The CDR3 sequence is CASSEGRGGPYGYTF. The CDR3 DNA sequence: TGTGCCAGCAGTGAAGGGAGGGGGGGGCCCTATGGCTACACCTTC.

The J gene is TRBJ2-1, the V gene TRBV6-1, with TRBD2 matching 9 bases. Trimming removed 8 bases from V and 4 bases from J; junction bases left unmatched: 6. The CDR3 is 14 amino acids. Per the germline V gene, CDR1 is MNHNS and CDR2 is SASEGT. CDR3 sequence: CASRRLAEYNEQFF. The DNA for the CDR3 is TGTGCCAGCCGCAGACTAGCGGAATACAATGAGCAGTTCTTC.